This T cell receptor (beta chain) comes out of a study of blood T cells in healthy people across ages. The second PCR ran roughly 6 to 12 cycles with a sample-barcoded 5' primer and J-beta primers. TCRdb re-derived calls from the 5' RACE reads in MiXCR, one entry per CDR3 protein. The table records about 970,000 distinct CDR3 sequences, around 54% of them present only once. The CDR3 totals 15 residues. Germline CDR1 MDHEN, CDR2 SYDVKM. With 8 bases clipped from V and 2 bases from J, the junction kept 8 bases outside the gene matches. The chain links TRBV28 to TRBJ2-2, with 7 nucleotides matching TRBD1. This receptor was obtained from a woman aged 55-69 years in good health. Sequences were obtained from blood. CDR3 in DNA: TGTGCCAGCCGACCGACAGGGACAAACACCGGGGAGCTGTTTTTT. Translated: CASRPTGTNTGELFF.